The entry below describes one TCR beta chain. The antigen remains unidentified. A mixed TRB-A/B primer pool amplified rearranged TRB by multiplex touch-down PCR. MiXCR, run by TCRdb on the multiplex PCR reads, gives a single entry per CDR3 protein. Here the sample spans about 9,200 distinct CDR3 sequences, 33% being singletons. The data stem from a study of T cell repertoires in aging, cancer and after chemotherapy. Study results and caveats: In each cancer cohort, median generation probability increased across chemotherapy, suggesting thymic output rebounded.

Trimming pared 8 bases from V and 8 bases from J, leaving 14 bases between. The V gene's germline CDR1 is SGHNT and CDR2 YENEEA. This CDR3 is 12 amino acids long. Amplification of TCR beta used genomic DNA extracted from peripheral blood. This TCR was sampled from a human donor in good health. Material: blood. The chain carries TRBV11-3 and TRBJ2-3, with D perhaps TRBD1 or TRBD2 (5 bases each). This CDR3 reads CASGLRGGTQYF. Here the CDR3 DNA reads TGTGCCAGCGGTCTCCGGGGCGGTACGCAGTATTTT.